This T cell receptor (beta chain) appears in the sequencing data of a study of B cell selection in AIRE deficiency. Study outcomes and limitations: TCRbeta-only data showed roughly 35% of shared healthy Treg sequences in healthy Tconv.

The CDR3 length is 17 residues. Germline trimming cut 2 bases from V and 0 bases from J; bases unmatched to any gene: 7. Germline lookup yields CDR1 SGHNT and CDR2 YENEEA. Regulatory T cells were sorted as CD4+CD25hiCD127low/negative. The protocol was immunoSEQ multiplex PCR, while the TCRdb copy is restricted to in-frame clones and leaves out a portion. Of 5,000 or so clones listed, more than 70% are singletons. This clone was observed once. The target antigen is unknown. The chain couples TRBV11-3 to TRBJ2-3; 8 bases match TRBD2. The sequenced sample was Tregs sorted from PBMCs. This sequence was found in a human donor with AIRE deficiency. The CDR3 coding sequence is TGTGCCAGCAGCTTAAACACACTAGCGGCTAGCACAGATACGCAGTATTTT. Residues: CASSLNTLAASTDTQYF.